The rows below give T cell receptor beta chains drawn from one sample of a study of T cells after yellow fever vaccination. TCRdb reprocessed the 5' RACE reads via MiXCR and lists one record per CDR3 protein. Seen here are about 240,000 distinct CDR3 sequences, 6.9% observed once, and the top ten hold roughly 0.93%. The sequenced sample was CD4+ T cells sorted from PBMCs, obtained 15 days after the yellow fever booster vaccination. Receptor source: a man under 40 who received the YFV17D yellow fever vaccine. Both conserved end residues are trimmed from each CDR3. Fields, in order: V gene, J gene, CDR3 protein.

v_call: TRBV28; j_call: TRBJ2-7; cdr3_aa: ASSRASRDRGLYEQY
v_call: TRBV7-9; j_call: TRBJ2-1; cdr3_aa: ASSAGTLYNEQF
v_call: TRBV10-3; j_call: TRBJ2-1; cdr3_aa: AISGTSGYNEQF
v_call: TRBV20-1; j_call: TRBJ2-3; cdr3_aa: SAREGAGLVFDTQY
v_call: TRBV7-8; j_call: TRBJ2-1; cdr3_aa: ASSLAQGGPPRYNEQF
v_call: TRBV6-2/TRBV6-3; j_call: TRBJ2-1; cdr3_aa: ASLPRGKGFDNEQF
v_call: TRBV7-2; j_call: TRBJ2-2; cdr3_aa: ASSHSTSGGTGELF
v_call: TRBV7-2; j_call: TRBJ2-1; cdr3_aa: ASSSQGNYNEQF
v_call: TRBV24-1; j_call: TRBJ2-3; cdr3_aa: ATSDSGVTDTQY
v_call: TRBV7-3; j_call: TRBJ2-5; cdr3_aa: ASSLRGSGQWGPQAQY
v_call: TRBV29-1; j_call: TRBJ2-5; cdr3_aa: SVGAETQY
v_call: TRBV10-1; j_call: TRBJ2-1; cdr3_aa: ASRGLGTYNEQF
v_call: TRBV20-1; j_call: TRBJ2-7; cdr3_aa: SANRDTSYEQY
v_call: TRBV10-3; j_call: TRBJ2-5; cdr3_aa: AISEGLSQETQY
v_call: TRBV20-1; j_call: TRBJ2-5; cdr3_aa: SAKDRDLETQY
v_call: TRBV20-1; j_call: TRBJ2-3; cdr3_aa: SARVSSGMYTQY
v_call: TRBV18; j_call: TRBJ1-5; cdr3_aa: ASSPQREGPQH
v_call: TRBV20-1; j_call: TRBJ2-2; cdr3_aa: SASTLAGEAGELF
v_call: TRBV12-3/TRBV12-4; j_call: TRBJ2-1; cdr3_aa: ASSTSANEQF
v_call: TRBV7-2; j_call: TRBJ2-2; cdr3_aa: ASSLTHHTGELF
v_call: TRBV21-1; j_call: TRBJ2-3; cdr3_aa: ASNGTVQRGDTFTDTQY
v_call: TRBV5-5; j_call: TRBJ2-2; cdr3_aa: ASSLVGAGELF
v_call: TRBV7-6; j_call: TRBJ2-2; cdr3_aa: ASSQQGNTGELF
v_call: TRBV4-3; j_call: TRBJ2-3; cdr3_aa: ASSLSVEGQGYTDTQY
v_call: TRBV10-3; j_call: TRBJ2-3; cdr3_aa: AISEGDILTDTQY
v_call: TRBV7-9; j_call: TRBJ2-1; cdr3_aa: ASSFTPGLAGGWEQF
v_call: TRBV19; j_call: TRBJ2-1; cdr3_aa: ASRVGPSYNEQF
v_call: TRBV7-6; j_call: TRBJ2-1; cdr3_aa: ASTSGQGPGGNEQF
v_call: TRBV6-1; j_call: TRBJ2-2; cdr3_aa: ASAWRQGDTGELF
v_call: TRBV18; j_call: TRBJ2-7; cdr3_aa: ASSPPISSYEQY
v_call: TRBV5-1; j_call: TRBJ2-1; cdr3_aa: ASSPSGGSLNEQF
v_call: TRBV28; j_call: TRBJ2-7; cdr3_aa: ASGQHPYEQY
v_call: TRBV7-2; j_call: TRBJ2-1; cdr3_aa: ASSLVGDRLFKQF
v_call: TRBV24-1; j_call: TRBJ2-2; cdr3_aa: ATSDASLAGPIGELF
v_call: TRBV29-1; j_call: TRBJ2-4; cdr3_aa: SVERQGGNIQY
v_call: TRBV20-1; j_call: TRBJ2-7; cdr3_aa: SATSGRGYEQY
v_call: TRBV24-1; j_call: TRBJ2-1; cdr3_aa: ATSDPAASGSNEQF
v_call: TRBV5-1; j_call: TRBJ2-5; cdr3_aa: ASSVQGDGIGETQY
v_call: TRBV7-9; j_call: TRBJ1-4; cdr3_aa: ASSLPRQLQSEKLF
v_call: TRBV12-3/TRBV12-4; j_call: TRBJ2-3; cdr3_aa: ASSSSASPDTQY
v_call: TRBV9; j_call: TRBJ2-1; cdr3_aa: ASSVVVGGGEQF
v_call: TRBV12-3/TRBV12-4; j_call: TRBJ2-1; cdr3_aa: ASSLGGTDTF
v_call: TRBV6-5; j_call: TRBJ2-2; cdr3_aa: ASSYSHNSRTGELF
v_call: TRBV5-1; j_call: TRBJ2-1; cdr3_aa: ASSFPGYGEQF
v_call: TRBV19; j_call: TRBJ2-7; cdr3_aa: ASSTTRVFHEQY
v_call: TRBV3-1; j_call: TRBJ2-5; cdr3_aa: ASSRLALKETQY
v_call: TRBV11-2; j_call: TRBJ2-1; cdr3_aa: ASSLLAGGVAVAYNEQF
v_call: TRBV28; j_call: TRBJ2-7; cdr3_aa: ASSYIRTASYEQY
v_call: TRBV18; j_call: TRBJ1-2; cdr3_aa: ASSPDLNYGYT
v_call: TRBV5-1; j_call: TRBJ2-7; cdr3_aa: ASSREEGSYEQY
v_call: TRBV7-9; j_call: TRBJ2-1; cdr3_aa: ASVVQGSGGHNEQF
v_call: TRBV10-3; j_call: TRBJ2-7; cdr3_aa: AITPGLAGLGLYEQY